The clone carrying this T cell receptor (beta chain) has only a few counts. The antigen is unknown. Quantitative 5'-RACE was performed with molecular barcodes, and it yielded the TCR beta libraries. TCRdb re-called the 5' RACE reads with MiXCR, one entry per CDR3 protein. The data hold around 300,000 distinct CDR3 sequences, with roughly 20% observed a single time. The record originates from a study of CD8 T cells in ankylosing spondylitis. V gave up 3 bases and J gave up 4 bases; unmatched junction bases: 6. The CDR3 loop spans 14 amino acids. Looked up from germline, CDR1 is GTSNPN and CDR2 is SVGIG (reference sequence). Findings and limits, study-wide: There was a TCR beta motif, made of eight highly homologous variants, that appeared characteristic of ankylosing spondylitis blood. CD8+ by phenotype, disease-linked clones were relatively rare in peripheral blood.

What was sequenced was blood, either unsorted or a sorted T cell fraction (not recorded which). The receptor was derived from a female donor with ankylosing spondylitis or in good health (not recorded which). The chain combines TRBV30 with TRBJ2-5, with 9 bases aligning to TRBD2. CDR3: CAWRRGGRAETQYF. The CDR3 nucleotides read TGTGCCTGGAGGCGGGGCGGGAGGGCAGAGACCCAGTACTTC.